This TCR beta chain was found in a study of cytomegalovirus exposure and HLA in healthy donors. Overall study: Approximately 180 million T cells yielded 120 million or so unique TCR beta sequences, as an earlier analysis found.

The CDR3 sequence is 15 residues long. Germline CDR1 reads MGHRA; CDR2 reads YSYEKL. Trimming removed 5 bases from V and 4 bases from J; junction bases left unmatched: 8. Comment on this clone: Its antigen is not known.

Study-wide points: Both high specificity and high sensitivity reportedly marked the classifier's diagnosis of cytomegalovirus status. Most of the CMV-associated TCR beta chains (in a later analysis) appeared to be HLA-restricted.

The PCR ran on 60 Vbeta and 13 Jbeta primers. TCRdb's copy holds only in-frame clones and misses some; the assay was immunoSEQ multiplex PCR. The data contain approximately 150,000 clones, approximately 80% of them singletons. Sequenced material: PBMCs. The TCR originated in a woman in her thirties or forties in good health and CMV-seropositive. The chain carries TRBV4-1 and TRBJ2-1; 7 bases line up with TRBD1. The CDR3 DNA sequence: TGCGCCAGCAGCGAACGACCGGGACAGTACAATGAGCAGTTCTTC. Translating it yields CASSERPGQYNEQFF.